These T cell receptor beta chains were read from a single sample in a study of blood T cell repertoires in COVID-19. Measured with immunoSEQ multiplex PCR; TCRdb has only the in-frame clones, and not every one. The data show 200,000 to 300,000 clones, more than 75% seen once. What was sequenced was peripheral blood. Receptors were obtained from a woman aged 55-70 years who had recovered from COVID-19. The CDR3 runs from the conserved cysteine through the conserved F or W. The order of the fields is V gene, clone size, J gene, D gene, CDR3 DNA, CDR3 protein. A D gene is named only where the DNA matches it firmly. The size entry is marked missing in some rows and otherwise reads once, few, many or a size class.

V: TRBV5-1
size: once
J: TRBJ2-5
D: TRBD2
DNA: TGCGCCAGCAGAACCGGGGGGGCGGAAGAGACCCAGTACTTC
CDR3: CASRTGGAEETQYF

V: TRBV28
size: many
J: TRBJ1-2
D: NA
DNA: TGTGCCAGCAGAACGACAGGCCTCTATGGCTACACCTTC
CDR3: CASRTTGLYGYTF

V: TRBV6-5
size: NA
J: TRBJ2-7
D: NA
DNA: TGTGCCTCAGGGAAGATAAGCTCCTACGAGCAGTACTTC
CDR3: CASGKISSYEQYF

V: TRBV27
size: NA
J: TRBJ2-5
D: NA
DNA: TGTGCCAGCAGTTTACTCGGGAACCCCGCCGGGGAGACCCAGTACTTC
CDR3: CASSLLGNPAGETQYF

V: TRBV7-2
size: NA
J: TRBJ2-7
D: TRBD2
DNA: TGTGCCAGCAGCTCGGGGGGGAGCAGGGTATACGAGCAGTACTTC
CDR3: CASSSGGSRVYEQYF

V: TRBV6-2/TRBV6-3
size: NA
J: TRBJ1-5
D: NA
DNA: TGTGCCAGCAGTTACTTTGGCCAGGCTAGCAATCAGCCCCAGCATTTT
CDR3: CASSYFGQASNQPQHF

V: TRBV5-1
size: NA
J: TRBJ1-3
D: TRBD1
DNA: TGCGCCAGCAGCCCAACAGGGGCTGGAAACACCATATATTTT
CDR3: CASSPTGAGNTIYF

V: TRBV4-2
size: NA
J: TRBJ2-7
D: TRBD2
DNA: TGTGCCAGCAGCCTTAGCGGGGGCCCAGAGAGCGAGCAGTACTTC
CDR3: CASSLSGGPESEQYF

V: TRBV19
size: NA
J: TRBJ1-2
D: NA
DNA: TGTGCCAGTAGTATAGATCTCACGGCCCGGACAGAGAATGGCTACACCTTC
CDR3: CASSIDLTARTENGYTF

V: TRBV6-2/TRBV6-3
size: once
J: TRBJ2-7
D: NA
DNA: TGTGCCAGCAGTTACTCCGGGACTGGAGGTTACGAGCAGTACTTC
CDR3: CASSYSGTGGYEQYF

V: TRBV6-2/TRBV6-3
size: NA
J: TRBJ1-1
D: NA
DNA: TGTGCCAGCAGTAACCCAGGGATTGAAGCTTTCTTT
CDR3: CASSNPGIEAFF

V: TRBV28
size: NA
J: TRBJ1-5
D: TRBD1
DNA: TGTGCCAGCAGCCCCACGGGACAGGGGGACCAGCCCCAGCATTTT
CDR3: CASSPTGQGDQPQHF

V: TRBV28
size: NA
J: TRBJ2-1
D: NA
DNA: TGTGCCAGCAGTCTGGGTAACAGAGATACCTACAATGAGCAGTTCTTC
CDR3: CASSLGNRDTYNEQFF

V: TRBV28
size: NA
J: TRBJ1-5
D: NA
DNA: TGTGCCAGCTCCGGGGGGCAGCCCAATCAGCCCCAGCATTTT
CDR3: CASSGGQPNQPQHF

V: TRBV3-1/TRBV3-2
size: NA
J: TRBJ2-1
D: TRBD2
DNA: TGTGCCAGCAGCCTCATAATGGCGGGGGGGGCCTACAATGAGCAGTTCTTC
CDR3: CASSLIMAGGAYNEQFF

V: TRBV3-1/TRBV3-2
size: NA
J: TRBJ2-2
D: TRBD2
DNA: TGTGCCAGCAGCTTTCTCGGGGGGGCCCGAACCGGGGAGCTGTTTTTT
CDR3: CASSFLGGARTGELFF

V: TRBV6-5
size: NA
J: TRBJ1-6
D: NA
DNA: TGTGCCAGCAGCTATTCCGGGGGCTATAATTCACCCCTCCACTTT
CDR3: CASSYSGGYNSPLHF

V: TRBV28
size: NA
J: TRBJ1-5
D: NA
DNA: TGTGCCAGCAGTTTGGCGGCGGGGGATCAGCCCCAGCATTTT
CDR3: CASSLAAGDQPQHF

V: TRBV4-2
size: NA
J: TRBJ2-2
D: NA
DNA: TGTGCCAGCAGCCAAGAACGGGGGAGAACCGGGGAGCTGTTTTTT
CDR3: CASSQERGRTGELFF

V: TRBV6-2/TRBV6-3
size: NA
J: TRBJ2-4
D: NA
DNA: TGTGCCAGCAGTTACCCCGGGGGGCAGGTTACCAAAAACATTCAGTACTTC
CDR3: CASSYPGGQVTKNIQYF

V: TRBV5-1
size: NA
J: TRBJ1-2
D: NA
DNA: TGCGCCAGCAGCCGGGAGGGCGACAATAACTATGGCTACACCTTC
CDR3: CASSREGDNNYGYTF

V: TRBV5-1
size: NA
J: TRBJ2-5
D: NA
DNA: TGCGCCAGCAGCTTGGGGCAGGACCAAGAGACCCAGTACTTC
CDR3: CASSLGQDQETQYF